This T cell receptor (beta chain) is from a study of T cell responses to AZD1222 COVID-19 vaccine. The study, taken as a whole, reports: Reportedly, nearly half of unique spike TCRs recognized epitopes outside B.1.351/B.1.1.7 mutations.

About this clone: Its specificity is unknown.

The germline CDR1 and CDR2 sequences are SGHTA and FQGNSA. The CDR3 has 16 amino acids. Trimming removed 6 bases from V and 0 bases from J, with 18 bases in between. Sequencing used immunoSEQ multiplex PCR; TCRdb keeps in-frame clones, though not all of them. Among approximately 50,000 clones, 75% to 90% were seen once, and the ten largest hold roughly 20%. The input for sequencing was peripheral blood, taken on day 0 of MenACWY control vaccination. The J gene is TRBJ2-7, the V gene TRBV7-2; perhaps TRBD1 as D (5 bases). The TCR was taken from an adult in good health. The CDR3, as DNA: TGTGCCAGCAGTCCCGCCGGAAGGGGAATCTCCTACGAGCAGTACTTC. Its translation: CASSPAGRGISYEQYF.